This record covers a single T cell receptor beta chain. This sequence may be a read error, since a much larger clone differs from it by one base. Per the authors' pipeline: Researchers report that nucleated cell counts were estimated from reference gene primer amplification. This table comes from immunoSEQ multiplex PCR, and its TCRdb copy is limited to in-frame clones, with some not included. Clonal size and the V and J genes are those of that table, whereas D and trimming came from the DNA. The profile covers some 100,000 clones, with around four fifths appearing a single time and about 15% taken by the ten largest. This record belongs to a study of blood T cell repertoires in COVID-19. The overall study: PBMCs, B-cell-depleted T cells, or T cells were the source of the cDNA or gDNA that made up the material.

Input material: peripheral blood. This clonotype was sampled from a human donor in a cohort sampled during active COVID-19.

CDR3 in amino acids: CASSLGGGQETQYF. The CDR3 DNA is TGTGCCAGCAGCTTGGGGGGGGGCCAAGAGACCCAGTACTTC. The chain employs TRBV7-9 and TRBJ2-5; 7 bases are a match to TRBD2. Germline V gives CDR1 SEHNR, CDR2 FQNEAQ (reference sequence). Trimming removed 3 bases from V and 1 base from J; junction bases left unmatched: 2. CDR3 length: 14 amino acids. The full variable domain, completed using reference TRBV7-9 and TRBJ2-5, is DTGVSQNPRHKITKRGQNVTFRCDPISEHNRLYWYRQTLGQGPEFLTYFQNEAQLEKSRLLSDRFSAERPKGSFSTLEIQRTEQGDSAMYLCASSLGGGQETQYFGPGTRLLVL.